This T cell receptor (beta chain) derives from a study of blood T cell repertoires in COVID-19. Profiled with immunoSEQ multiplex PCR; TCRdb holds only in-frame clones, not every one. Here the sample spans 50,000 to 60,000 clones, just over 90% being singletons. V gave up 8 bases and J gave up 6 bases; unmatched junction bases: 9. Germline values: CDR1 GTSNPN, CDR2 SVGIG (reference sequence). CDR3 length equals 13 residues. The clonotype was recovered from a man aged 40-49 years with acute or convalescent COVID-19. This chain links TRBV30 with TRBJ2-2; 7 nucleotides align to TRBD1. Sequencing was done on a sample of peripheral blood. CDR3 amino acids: CAGTANDAGELFF. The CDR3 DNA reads TGTGCCGGGACAGCGAACGACGCCGGGGAGCTGTTTTTT.